This T cell receptor (beta chain) derives from a study of T cell repertoires in cytomegalovirus infection. Broader study findings: Dominating the ex vivo response were HLA-C-restricted CMV-specific TCR beta clonotypes.

Germline V gene data show CDR1 as MNHEY and CDR2 as SMNVEV (reference sequence). The CDR3 sequence is 14 residues long. Deletions cut 5 bases from V and 4 bases from J, with 12 bases between. TCRdb re-analysed the reads in MiXCR, keeping a single row per CDR3 protein. The sample includes about 600,000 distinct CDR3 sequences, more than 20% seen only once; the top ten take 8%. Comments on this clonotype: As yet, its antigen is unknown.

Sequenced material: CD8+ T cells from PBMCs. The receptor's source is a human donor in good health (CMV status not recorded). Some clones in this sample may be carry-over from other donors' samples. The chain carries TRBV27 and TRBJ1-5, with D possibly TRBD1 on 6 matching bases. In DNA, the CDR3 is TGTGCCAGCAGTACGACAGGCACTAATCAGCCCCAGCATTTT. Its translation: CASSTTGTNQPQHF.